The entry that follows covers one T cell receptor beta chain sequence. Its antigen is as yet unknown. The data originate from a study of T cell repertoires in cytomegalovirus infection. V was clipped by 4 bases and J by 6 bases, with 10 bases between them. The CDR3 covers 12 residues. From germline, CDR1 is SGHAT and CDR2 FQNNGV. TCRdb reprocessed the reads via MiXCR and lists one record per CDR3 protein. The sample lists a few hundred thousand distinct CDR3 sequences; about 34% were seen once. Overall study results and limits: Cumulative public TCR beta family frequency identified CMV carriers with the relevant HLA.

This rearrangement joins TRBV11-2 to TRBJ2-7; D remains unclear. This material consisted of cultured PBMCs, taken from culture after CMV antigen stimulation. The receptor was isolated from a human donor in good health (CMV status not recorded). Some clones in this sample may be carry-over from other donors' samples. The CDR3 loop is CASSSRLFEQYV. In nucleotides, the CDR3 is TGTGCCAGCAGCTCCCGTCTATTCGAGCAGTACGTC.